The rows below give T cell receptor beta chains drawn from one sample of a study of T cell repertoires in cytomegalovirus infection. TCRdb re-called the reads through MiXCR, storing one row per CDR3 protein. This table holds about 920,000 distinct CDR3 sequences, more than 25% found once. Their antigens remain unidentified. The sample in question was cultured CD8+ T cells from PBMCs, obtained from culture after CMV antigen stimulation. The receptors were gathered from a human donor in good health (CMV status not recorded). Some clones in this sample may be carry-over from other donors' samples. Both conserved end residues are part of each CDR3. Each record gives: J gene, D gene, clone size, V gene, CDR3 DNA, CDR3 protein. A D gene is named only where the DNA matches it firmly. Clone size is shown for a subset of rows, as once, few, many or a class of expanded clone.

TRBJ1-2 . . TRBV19 TGTGCCAGTTCACCACGACAGAACTATGGCTACACCTTC CASSPRQNYGYTF
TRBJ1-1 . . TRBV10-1 TGCGCCAGCAGTGATGGGGGTACGAACACTGAAGCTTTCTTT CASSDGGTNTEAFF
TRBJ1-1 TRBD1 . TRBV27 TGTGCCAGCAAACAGGGGGCGAACACTGAAGCTTTCTTT CASKQGANTEAFF
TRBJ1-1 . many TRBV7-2 TGTGCCAGCAGCTTACGTGTCATGAACACTGAAGCTTTCTTT CASSLRVMNTEAFF
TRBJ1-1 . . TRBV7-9 TGTGCCAGCAGCTTACAGGCCCCCCAGAACACTGAAGCTTTCTTT CASSLQAPQNTEAFF
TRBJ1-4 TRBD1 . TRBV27 TGTGCCAGCAGTTTATTAGGGGGACAGGCCGAAAAACTGTTTTTT CASSLLGGQAEKLFF
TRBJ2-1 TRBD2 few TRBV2 TGTGCCAGCTTTGTCAGCGGGGCCTCCTACAATGAGCAGTTCTTC CASFVSGASYNEQFF
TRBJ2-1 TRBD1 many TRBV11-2 TGTGCCAGCAGCCCCCTAGGAGGACAGGTCAATGAGCAGTTCTTC CASSPLGGQVNEQFF
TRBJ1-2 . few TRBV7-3 TGTGCCAGCAGCTTCGGTAACGATGACGCCTACACCTTC CASSFGNDDAYTF
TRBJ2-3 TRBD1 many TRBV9 TGTGCCAGCAGCGTAGGACCGGGACAGGGGCGCGCAGATACGCAGTATTTT CASSVGPGQGRADTQYF
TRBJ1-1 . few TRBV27 TGTGCCAGCAGTTACGGGGGAATTGACACTGAAGCTTTCTTT CASSYGGIDTEAFF
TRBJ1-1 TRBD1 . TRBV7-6 TGTGCCAGCAGCCCGCGGGACAGCTTAGGGTACCCTGAAGCTTTCTTT CASSPRDSLGYPEAFF
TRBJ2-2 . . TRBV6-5 TGTGCCAGCATCGATTCCAGTGCGAACACCGGGGAGCTGTTTTTT CASIDSSANTGELFF
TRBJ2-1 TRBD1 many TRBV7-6 TGTGCCAGCAGCGGGGACAGTTTCAATGAGCAGTTCTTC CASSGDSFNEQFF
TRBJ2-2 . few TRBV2 TGTGCCAGCAGCCTGCCCGGCATTGGGACCGGGGAGCTGTTTTTT CASSLPGIGTGELFF
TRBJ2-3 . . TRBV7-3 TGTGTCAGCAGCTTAAGCCAGGGCACAGATACGCAGTATTTT CVSSLSQGTDTQYF
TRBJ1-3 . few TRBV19 TGTGCCAGTACCTATTGGGGGACTCCTGGAAACACCATATATTTT CASTYWGTPGNTIYF
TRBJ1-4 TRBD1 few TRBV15 TGTGCCACCAGCAGAGATTCGGGTCGACAGGGCTCCTTTTTT CATSRDSGRQGSFF
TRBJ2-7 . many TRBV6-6 TGTGCCAGCGGTCAAACGGCGACCTACGAGCAGTACTTC CASGQTATYEQYF
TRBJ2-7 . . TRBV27 TGTGCCAGCAGTTTCGCGCCCTCCTACGAGCAGTACTTC CASSFAPSYEQYF
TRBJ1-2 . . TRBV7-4 TGTGCCAGCAGCTACGGGGGTTACCAGAACTATGGCTACACCTTC CASSYGGYQNYGYTF
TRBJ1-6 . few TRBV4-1 TGCGCCAGCAGCCAAGATGACCCTATGGGCACCTATAATTCACCCCTCCACTTT CASSQDDPMGTYNSPLHF
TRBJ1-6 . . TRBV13 TGTGCCAGCAGCTTAGGGTCAGGAGTAATTTCACCCCTCCACTTT CASSLGSGVISPLHF
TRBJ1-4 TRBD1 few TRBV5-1 TGCGCCAGCAGCTCCAGGGGACAGGGGAATGAAAAACTGTTTTTT CASSSRGQGNEKLFF
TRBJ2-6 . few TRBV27 TGTGCCAGCAGTTTCGGACTCATCAACCCTGGGGCCAACGTCCTGACTTTC CASSFGLINPGANVLTF
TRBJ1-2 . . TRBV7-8 TGTGCCAGCAGCTTAGAGACTTGGCAGGCTGGTGGCTACACCTTC CASSLETWQAGGYTF
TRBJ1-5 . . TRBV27 TGTGCCAGCAGTCTGGACGGTTCTCTCCTTAGCAATCAGCCCCAGCATTTT CASSLDGSLLSNQPQHF
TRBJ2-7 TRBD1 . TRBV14 TGTGCCAGCAGCCCGTGGACAGGGGGCAACTACGAGCAGTACTTC CASSPWTGGNYEQYF
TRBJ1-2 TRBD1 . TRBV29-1 TGCAGCGCCGAAACAGGGGACTATGGCTACACCTTC CSAETGDYGYTF